The rows below give T cell receptor beta chains drawn from one sample of a study of blood T cell repertoires in COVID-19. This table comes from immunoSEQ multiplex PCR, and its TCRdb copy is limited to in-frame clones, with some not included. The data contain about 350,000 clones, roughly 87% of them singletons. The source material was PBMCs or T cells enriched from blood (not recorded which). The source of these receptors is a woman aged 30 to 39 who had recovered from COVID-19. Each CDR3 is given with its conserved first and last residue. D genes are given only for firm matches. Expanded clones are given a class, and other clones once, few, many or no size at all.

-,TRBV29-1,TRBJ2-5,-,TGCAGCGTTGCAGACCTCTCAGGGGAGACCCAGTACTTC,CSVADLSGETQYF
-,TRBV6-2/TRBV6-3,TRBJ1-1,-,TGTGCCAGCAGCCACTTGTACGTTGAAGCTTTCTTT,CASSHLYVEAFF
few,TRBV14,TRBJ1-2,TRBD1,TGTGCCAGCAGCCAAGATCCCGGACAGGGGAGCTATGGCTACACCTTC,CASSQDPGQGSYGYTF
-,TRBV7-9,TRBJ2-3,-,TGTGCCAGCAGCTTCGGTGGCACAGATACGCAGTATTTT,CASSFGGTDTQYF
-,TRBV18,TRBJ2-7,TRBD1,TGTGCCAGCTCACCACCGGACAGGGGAAGGTACGAGCAGTACTTC,CASSPPDRGRYEQYF
-,TRBV7-9,TRBJ2-2,TRBD2,TGTGCCAGCAGCACCCTCAAAGGGGCTAGCGGGGAGCTGACCTTGAACACCGGGGAGCTGTTTTTT,CASSTLKGASGELTLNTGELFF
-,TRBV2,TRBJ2-7,-,TGTGCCAGCAGTGAGTCGAGAATACGGGAGCAGTACTTC,CASSESRIREQYF
-,TRBV27,TRBJ1-1,TRBD1,TGTGCCAGCAGTTTGCCGGGACAGGGGACTGAAGCTTTCTTT,CASSLPGQGTEAFF
-,TRBV28,TRBJ1-3,-,TGTGCCAGCACCCTAATGGGGGCGTCGAGCTCTGGAAACACCATATATTTT,CASTLMGASSSGNTIYF
-,TRBV7-9,TRBJ1-4,-,TGTGCCAGCAGCTTTGAACCGGGAGAAAAACTGTTTTTT,CASSFEPGEKLFF
-,TRBV19,TRBJ2-5,TRBD1,TGTGCCACGAACAGGGGCCCCTCTTCCCAAGAGACCCAGTACTTC,CATNRGPSSQETQYF
-,TRBV5-6,TRBJ2-3,TRBD2,TGTGCCAGCAGCCCCGCCTGGACTAGCGGTGCAGATACGCAGTATTTT,CASSPAWTSGADTQYF
-,TRBV15,TRBJ1-1,-,TGTGCCACCAGCAGAGGTACCCGACCCAGGGATGTCTCTGAAGCTTTCTTT,CATSRGTRPRDVSEAFF
once,TRBV7-8,TRBJ2-7,-,TGTGCCAGCAGCGGCAGGGAATCCTCCTACGAGCAGTACTTC,CASSGRESSYEQYF
-,TRBV28,TRBJ2-1,TRBD2,TGTGCCAGCAGTTTCGGGGAGGGTTTCTACAATGAGCAGTTCTTC,CASSFGEGFYNEQFF
once,TRBV7-6,TRBJ2-3,TRBD2,TGTGCCAGCAGCTTAGCCAGCGGGGGGGCCACAGATACGCAGTATTTT,CASSLASGGATDTQYF
-,TRBV7-2,TRBJ1-1,-,TGTGCCAGCAGCCCTCTTCGTAGCGGGGTCCTGAACACTGAAGCTTTCTTT,CASSPLRSGVLNTEAFF
-,TRBV5-4,TRBJ1-2,TRBD1,TGTGCCAGCAGCCCAGGCACGGGACAGGGGTTAGATGGCTACACCTTC,CASSPGTGQGLDGYTF
-,TRBV3-1/TRBV3-2,TRBJ2-7,TRBD2,TGTGCCAGCAGCCTCTACGGGGGACTAGCGACCTACGAGCAGTACTTC,CASSLYGGLATYEQYF
-,TRBV5-1,TRBJ1-1,-,TGCGCCAGCAGCTTACCGGGACAGAACACTGAAGCTTTCTTT,CASSLPGQNTEAFF
-,TRBV28,TRBJ2-7,-,TGTGCCAGCAGTTTAAATGTCAGGGGTTACGAGCAGTACTTC,CASSLNVRGYEQYF
-,TRBV10-3,TRBJ1-1,-,TGTGCCATCTGGAGACCCTCGTTGGCTGAAGCTTTCTTT,CAIWRPSLAEAFF
few,TRBV20-1,TRBJ2-3,-,TGCAGTGCACACTATTTGGATACGCAGTATTTT,CSAHYLDTQYF
-,TRBV7-9,TRBJ2-7,-,TGTGCCAGCAGGCTAGCAGGATCCTACGAGCAGTACTTC,CASRLAGSYEQYF
once,TRBV5-1,TRBJ1-3,-,TGCGCCAGCAGCTTGGCCGCGGGGGCAGGAAACACCATATATTTT,CASSLAAGAGNTIYF
once,TRBV4-2,TRBJ2-1,TRBD1,TGTGCCAGCAGCCTTACAGGCAGGGGGCCGTACAATGAGCAGTTCTTC,CASSLTGRGPYNEQFF
-,TRBV29-1,TRBJ1-1,-,TGCAGCGTTGAGCTCGGGGGGCGATTCTCTGAAGCTTTCTTT,CSVELGGRFSEAFF
-,TRBV3-1/TRBV3-2,TRBJ2-7,-,TGTGCCAGCAGCAACAGGGGGGGCCCCTACGAGCAGTACTTC,CASSNRGGPYEQYF
-,TRBV11-3,TRBJ1-1,-,TGTGCCAGCAGCTTAGGCCGAGACACTGAAGCTTTCTTT,CASSLGRDTEAFF
-,TRBV2,TRBJ2-3,TRBD2,TGTGCCAGCAGTGAACAGAGGTCTAGCGGGGGGAACACAGATACGCAGTATTTT,CASSEQRSSGGNTDTQYF
-,TRBV5-4,TRBJ1-3,-,TGTGCCAGCAGTTCCGGCACAGGGAGAAACACCATATATTTT,CASSSGTGRNTIYF
once,TRBV9,TRBJ2-5,TRBD2,TGTGCCAGCAGCCCCCGACTAGCGGGGGGGACAGGAGAGACCCAGTACTTC,CASSPRLAGGTGETQYF
-,TRBV28,TRBJ2-5,TRBD1,TGTGCCAGCAGTTTGGGACAGGGGGCCTCAGAGACCCAGTACTTC,CASSLGQGASETQYF
-,TRBV19,TRBJ1-3,-,TGTGCCAGTAGGGCGGTACCCTCTGGAAACACCATATATTTT,CASRAVPSGNTIYF
-,TRBV10-2,TRBJ1-5,-,TGCGCCAGCAGTCAGGGTTCAGGCAATCAGCCCCAGCATTTT,CASSQGSGNQPQHF
-,TRBV11-2,TRBJ2-1,TRBD1,TGTGCCAGCAGCTTTCATCGACAGGGGGCGCGATATGAGCAGTTCTTC,CASSFHRQGARYEQFF
-,TRBV4-1,TRBJ1-3,TRBD1,TGCGCCAGCAGCCAACCCGACAGGGGCTACGGAAACACCATATATTTT,CASSQPDRGYGNTIYF
-,TRBV13,TRBJ2-1,-,TGTGCCAGCAGCCCAGATGGGGAGGCCTACAATGAGCAGTTCTTC,CASSPDGEAYNEQFF
-,TRBV3-1/TRBV3-2,TRBJ1-1,TRBD1,TGTGCCAGCAGCATCCGGGACAGAACTGAAGCTTTCTTT,CASSIRDRTEAFF
-,TRBV6-1,TRBJ1-2,-,TGTGCCAGCAGTGAAGGGGGCATCGTTGTTGGCAGGTCCCTTGGCTACACCTTC,CASSEGGIVVGRSLGYTF
-,TRBV12-3/TRBV12-4,TRBJ2-7,-,TGTGCCAGCAGTCCTCAAGACAGTTTCGAGCAGTACTTC,CASSPQDSFEQYF
-,TRBV3-1/TRBV3-2,TRBJ2-7,-,TGTGCCAGCAGCCAAGATGGCGGCGGCCTCGACTTC,CASSQDGGGLDF
-,TRBV7-2,TRBJ1-1,TRBD1,TGTGCCAGCAGCCTTGACAGGGGATATGGAGCTTTCTTT,CASSLDRGYGAFF
-,TRBV2,TRBJ1-2,TRBD1,TGTGCCAGCATTTACAGGGGCTCTTATGGCTACACCTTC,CASIYRGSYGYTF
-,TRBV10-3,TRBJ2-1,TRBD2,TGTGCCATCAGCTTAGCGGGGGCCTACAATGAGCAGTTCTTC,CAISLAGAYNEQFF
-,TRBV5-4,TRBJ2-2,-,TGTGCCAGCAGGGTCGCAGAGAACACCGGGGAGCTGTTTTTT,CASRVAENTGELFF
-,TRBV28,TRBJ1-2,TRBD1,TGTGCCAGCAGTCTCGAGGGGGCTTACTATGGCTACACCTTC,CASSLEGAYYGYTF
-,TRBV7-9,TRBJ1-5,-,TGTGCCAGCCAGAGCGGGGGGGTAGATAGCAATCAGCCCCAGCATTTT,CASQSGGVDSNQPQHF
-,TRBV5-5,TRBJ1-3,-,TGTGCCAGCAGCTTGGCAGGCACTGGAAACACCATATATTTT,CASSLAGTGNTIYF
-,TRBV11-2,TRBJ1-2,TRBD1,TGTGCCAGCAGCCACAGGGGCAGACAGAACTATGGCTACACCTTC,CASSHRGRQNYGYTF
-,TRBV9,TRBJ1-4,-,TGTGCCAGCAGCCTAACCGGCGGGGGTGAAAAACTGTTTTTT,CASSLTGGGEKLFF
-,TRBV28,TRBJ1-2,TRBD1,TGTGCCAGCAGCCCACTACCGGGACAGGACAAGGGGGGCTACACCTTC,CASSPLPGQDKGGYTF